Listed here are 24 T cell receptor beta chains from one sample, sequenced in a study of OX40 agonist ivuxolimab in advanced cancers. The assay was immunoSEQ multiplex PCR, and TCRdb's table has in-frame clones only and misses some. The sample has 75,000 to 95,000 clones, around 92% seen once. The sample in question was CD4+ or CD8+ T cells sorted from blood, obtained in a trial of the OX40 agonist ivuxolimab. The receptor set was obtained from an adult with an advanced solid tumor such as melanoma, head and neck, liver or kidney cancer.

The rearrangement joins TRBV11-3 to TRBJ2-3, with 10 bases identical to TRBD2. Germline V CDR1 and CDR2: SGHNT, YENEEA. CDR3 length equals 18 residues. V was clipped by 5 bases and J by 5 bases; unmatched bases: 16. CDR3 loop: CASSRGSASGGVGDTQYF. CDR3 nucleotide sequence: TGTGCCAGCAGCCGGGGGTCGGCTAGCGGGGGAGTTGGAGATACGCAGTATTTT. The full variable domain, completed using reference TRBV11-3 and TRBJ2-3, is EAGVVQSPRYKIIEKKQPVAFWCNPISGHNTLYWYLQNLGQGPELLIRYENEEAVDDSQLPKDRFSAERLKGVDSTLKIQPAELGDSAVYLCASSRGSASGGVGDTQYFGPGTRLTVL.

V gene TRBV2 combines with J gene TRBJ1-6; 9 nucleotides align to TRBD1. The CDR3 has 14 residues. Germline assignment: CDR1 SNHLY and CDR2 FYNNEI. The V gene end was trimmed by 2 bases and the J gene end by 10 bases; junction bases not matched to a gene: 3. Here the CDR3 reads CASSETGGGSPLHF. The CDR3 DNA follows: TGTGCCAGCAGTGAAACAGGGGGCGGCTCACCCCTCCACTTT.

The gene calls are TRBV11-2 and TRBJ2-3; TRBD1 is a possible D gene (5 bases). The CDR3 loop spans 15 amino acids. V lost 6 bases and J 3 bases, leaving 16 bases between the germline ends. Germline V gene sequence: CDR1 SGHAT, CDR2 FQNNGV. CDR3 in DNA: TGTGCCAGCAGACCTGGAGACGGACAAACAGATACGCAGTATTTT. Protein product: CASRPGDGQTDTQYF.

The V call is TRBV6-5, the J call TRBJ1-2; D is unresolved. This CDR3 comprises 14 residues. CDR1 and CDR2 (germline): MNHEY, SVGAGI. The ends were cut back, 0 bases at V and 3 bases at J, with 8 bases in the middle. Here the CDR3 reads CASSYSGSDYGYTF. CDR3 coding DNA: TGTGCCAGCAGTTACTCGGGCAGCGACTATGGCTACACCTTC.

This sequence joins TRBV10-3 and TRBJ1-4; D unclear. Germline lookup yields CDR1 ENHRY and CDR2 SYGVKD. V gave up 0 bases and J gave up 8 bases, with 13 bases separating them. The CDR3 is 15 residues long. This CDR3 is CAISESLGSGEKLFF. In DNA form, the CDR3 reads TGTGCCATCAGTGAGTCGTTAGGGTCTGGGGAAAAACTGTTTTTT.

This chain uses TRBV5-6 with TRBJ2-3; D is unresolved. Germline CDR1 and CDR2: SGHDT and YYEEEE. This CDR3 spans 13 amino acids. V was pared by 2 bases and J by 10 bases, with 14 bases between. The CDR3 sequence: CASSLIPGVSQYF. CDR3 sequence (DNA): TGTGCCAGCAGCTTAATTCCCGGAGTGTCGCAGTATTTT.

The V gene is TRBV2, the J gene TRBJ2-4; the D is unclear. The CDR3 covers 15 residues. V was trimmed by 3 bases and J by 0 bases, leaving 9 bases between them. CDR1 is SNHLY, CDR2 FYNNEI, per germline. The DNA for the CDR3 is TGTGCCAGCAGTGATGGATTCCTAGCCAAAAACATTCAGTACTTC. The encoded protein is CASSDGFLAKNIQYF.

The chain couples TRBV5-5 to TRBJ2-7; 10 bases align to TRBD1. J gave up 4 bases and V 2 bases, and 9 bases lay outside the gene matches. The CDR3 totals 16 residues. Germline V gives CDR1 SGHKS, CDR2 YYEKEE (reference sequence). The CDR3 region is CASSLQPGQGWYEQYF. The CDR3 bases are TGTGCCAGCAGCTTACAACCGGGACAGGGGTGGTACGAGCAGTACTTC.

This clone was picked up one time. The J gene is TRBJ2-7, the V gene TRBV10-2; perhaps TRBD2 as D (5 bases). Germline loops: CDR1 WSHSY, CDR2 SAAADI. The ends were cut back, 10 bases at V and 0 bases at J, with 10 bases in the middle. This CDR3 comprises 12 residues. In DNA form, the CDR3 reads TGCGCCATTACGGACTCCTCCTACGAGCAGTACTTC. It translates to CAITDSSYEQYF.

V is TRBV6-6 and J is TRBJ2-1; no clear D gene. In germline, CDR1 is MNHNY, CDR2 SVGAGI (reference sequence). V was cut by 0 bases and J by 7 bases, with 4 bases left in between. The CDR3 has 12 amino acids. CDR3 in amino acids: CASSYSLNEQFF. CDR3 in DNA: TGTGCCAGCAGTTACTCCCTGAATGAGCAGTTCTTC.

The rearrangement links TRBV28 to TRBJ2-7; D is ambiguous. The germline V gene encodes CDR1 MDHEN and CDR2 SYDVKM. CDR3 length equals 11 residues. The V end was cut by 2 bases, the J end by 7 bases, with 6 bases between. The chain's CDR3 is CASSLLGEQYF. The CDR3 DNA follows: TGTGCCAGCAGTTTACTGGGGGAGCAGTACTTC.

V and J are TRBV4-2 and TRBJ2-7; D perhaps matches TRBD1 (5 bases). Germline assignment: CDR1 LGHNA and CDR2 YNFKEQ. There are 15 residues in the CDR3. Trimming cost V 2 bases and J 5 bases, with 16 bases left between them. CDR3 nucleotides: TGTGCCAGCAGCCAAACGCGGCAGGGAAGGAACGAGCAGTACTTC. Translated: CASSQTRQGRNEQYF.

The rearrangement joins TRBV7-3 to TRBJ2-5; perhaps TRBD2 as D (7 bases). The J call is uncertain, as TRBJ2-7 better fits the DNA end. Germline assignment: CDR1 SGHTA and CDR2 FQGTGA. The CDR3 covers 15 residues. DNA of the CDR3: TGTGCCAGCAGCCCGTTTGGGGGGGCAGACGACGAGCAGTACTTC. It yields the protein CASSPFGGADDEQYF.

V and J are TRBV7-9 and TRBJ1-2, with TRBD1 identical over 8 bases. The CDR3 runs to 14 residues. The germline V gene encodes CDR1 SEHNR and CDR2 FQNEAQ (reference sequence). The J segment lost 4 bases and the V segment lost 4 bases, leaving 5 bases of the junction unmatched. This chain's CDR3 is CASSSTGDFYGYTF. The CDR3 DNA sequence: TGTGCCAGCAGCTCGACAGGGGACTTCTATGGCTACACCTTC.

The CDR3 DNA is TGTGCCAGCAGTATATTAGTAATAGGCAAAAACATTCAGTACTTC. Translation gives CASSILVIGKNIQYF. J is TRBJ2-4 and V is TRBV6-6; no clear D gene. This CDR3 contains 15 residues. V was cut by 5 bases and J by 3 bases, with 14 bases left in between. The V gene's germline CDR1 is MNHNY and CDR2 SVGAGI (reference sequence).

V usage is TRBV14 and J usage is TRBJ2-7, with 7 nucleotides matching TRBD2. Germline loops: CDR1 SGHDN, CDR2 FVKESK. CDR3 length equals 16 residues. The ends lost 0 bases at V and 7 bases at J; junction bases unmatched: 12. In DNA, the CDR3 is TGTGCCAGCAGCCAAGAGGGCAGAGCGGGGTTCGAAGAGCAGTACTTC. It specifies CASSQEGRAGFEEQYF.

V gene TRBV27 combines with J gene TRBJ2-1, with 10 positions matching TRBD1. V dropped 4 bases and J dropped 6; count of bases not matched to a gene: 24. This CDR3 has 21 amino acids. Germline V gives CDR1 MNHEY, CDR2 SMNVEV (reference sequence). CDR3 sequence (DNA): TGTGCCAGCAGTTCGACCAACCCTGGGGACAGGGGATTAGTGACAATCAATGAGCAGTTCTTC. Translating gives CASSSTNPGDRGLVTINEQFF.

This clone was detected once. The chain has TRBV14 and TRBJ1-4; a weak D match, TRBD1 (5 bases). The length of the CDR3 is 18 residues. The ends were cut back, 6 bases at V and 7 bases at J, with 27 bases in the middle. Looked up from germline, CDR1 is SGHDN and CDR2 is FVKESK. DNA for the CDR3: TGTGCCAGCAGTACCGGGCCCTCAGCGCAGTGGGGCACTGAAAAACTGTTTTTT. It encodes CASSTGPSAQWGTEKLFF. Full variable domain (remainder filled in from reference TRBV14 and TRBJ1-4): EAGVTQFPSHSVIEKGQTVTLRCDPISGHDNLYWYRRVMGKEIKFLLHFVKESKQDESGMPNNRFLAERTGGTYSTLKVQPAELEDSGVYFCASSTGPSAQWGTEKLFFGSGTQLSVL.

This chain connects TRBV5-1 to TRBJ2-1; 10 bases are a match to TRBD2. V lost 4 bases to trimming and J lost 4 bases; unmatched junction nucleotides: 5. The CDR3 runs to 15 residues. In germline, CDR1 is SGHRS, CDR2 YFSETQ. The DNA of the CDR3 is TGCGCCAGCAGCCCTAGCGGGGGACCTTACAATGAGCAGTTCTTC. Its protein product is CASSPSGGPYNEQFF.

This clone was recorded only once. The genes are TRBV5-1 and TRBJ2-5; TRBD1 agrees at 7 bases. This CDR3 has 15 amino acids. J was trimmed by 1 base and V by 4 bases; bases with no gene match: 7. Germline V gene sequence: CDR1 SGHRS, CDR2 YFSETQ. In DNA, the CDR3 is TGCGCCAGCAGCAGCCCGGGACAGTCCCAAGAGACCCAGTACTTC. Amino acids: CASSSPGQSQETQYF.

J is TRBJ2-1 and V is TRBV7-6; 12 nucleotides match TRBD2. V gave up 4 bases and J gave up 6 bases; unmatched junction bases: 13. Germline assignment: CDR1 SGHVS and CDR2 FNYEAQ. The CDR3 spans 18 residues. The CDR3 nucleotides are TGTGCCAGCAGCTCCCGCCCCCCTAGCGGGGGGGCCGGCAATGAGCAGTTCTTC. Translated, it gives CASSSRPPSGGAGNEQFF. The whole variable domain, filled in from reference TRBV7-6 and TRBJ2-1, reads GAGVSQSPRYKVTKRGQDVALRCDPISGHVSLYWYRQALGQGPEFLTYFNYEAQQDKSGLPNDRFSAERPEGSISTLTIQRTEQRDSAMYRCASSSRPPSGGAGNEQFFGPGTRLTVL.

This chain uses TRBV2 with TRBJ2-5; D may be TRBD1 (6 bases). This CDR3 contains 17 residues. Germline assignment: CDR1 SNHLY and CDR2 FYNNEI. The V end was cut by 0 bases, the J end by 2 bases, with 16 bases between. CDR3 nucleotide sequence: TGTGCCAGCAGTGAAGCGTATGGGACAACAAGTCAAGAGACCCAGTACTTC. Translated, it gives CASSEAYGTTSQETQYF.

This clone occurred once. In DNA form, the CDR3 reads TGTGCCAGCACGGTGACAGGGGAGGGCAATCAGCCCCAGCATTTT. Amino acid sequence: CASTVTGEGNQPQHF. The chain carries TRBV5-6 and TRBJ1-5, with 8 positions matching TRBD1. CDR3 length: 15 residues. Germline trimming cut 6 bases from V and 2 bases from J; bases unmatched to any gene: 7. Germline assignment: CDR1 SGHDT and CDR2 YYEEEE. Using reference TRBV5-6 and TRBJ1-5 for the parts outside the CDR3, the full variable domain is DAGVTQSPTHLIKTRGQQVTLRCSPKSGHDTVSWYQQALGQGPQFIFQYYEEEERQRGNFPDRFSGHQFPNYSSELNVNALLLGDSALYLCASTVTGEGNQPQHFGDGTRLSIL.

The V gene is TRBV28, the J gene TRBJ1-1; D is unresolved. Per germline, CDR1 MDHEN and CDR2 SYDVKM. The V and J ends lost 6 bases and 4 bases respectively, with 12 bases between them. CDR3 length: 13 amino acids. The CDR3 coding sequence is TGTGCCAGCAGCATCCCACGAGGCACTGAAGCTTTCTTT. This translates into CASSIPRGTEAFF.